A selection of T cell receptor beta chains follows, all from one sample in a study of blood T cell repertoires in COVID-19. TCRdb's table, derived via immunoSEQ multiplex PCR, lists solely in-frame clones and lacks some. The data contain fewer than 400,000 clones, about 85% of them singletons. Sequencing was performed on peripheral blood. The receptors here all came from a woman between 18 and 29 years old with acute or convalescent COVID-19. Both conserved end residues are part of each CDR3. The D gene is left open where the match is weak. A clone size is listed for some rows: how often the clone was seen (once, few, many), or a class if it is expanded.

D	V	size	J	CDR3	DNA
NA	TRBV13	NA	TRBJ2-5	CASSSTGMTDQETQYF	TGTGCCAGCAGCTCCACGGGGATGACGGACCAAGAGACCCAGTACTTC
TRBD1	TRBV19	NA	TRBJ1-4	CASSIPGQGAANEKLFF	TGTGCCAGTAGTATCCCGGGACAGGGGGCCGCGAATGAAAAACTGTTTTTT
NA	TRBV7-9	NA	TRBJ2-7	CASSLANYEQYF	TGTGCCAGCAGCTTAGCTAACTACGAGCAGTACTTC
TRBD1	TRBV6-6	NA	TRBJ1-1	CASRQDRDNTEAFF	TGTGCCAGCAGACAAGACAGGGATAACACTGAAGCTTTCTTT
TRBD1	TRBV24-1	NA	TRBJ1-2	CATSDPQGAQYGYTF	TGTGCCACCAGTGACCCCCAGGGGGCTCAGTATGGCTACACCTTC
TRBD1	TRBV6-6	NA	TRBJ1-1	CASSYSGTGWGEAFF	TGTGCCAGCAGTTACTCGGGGACAGGGTGGGGTGAAGCTTTCTTT
NA	TRBV7-9	NA	TRBJ1-1	CASSFYPGLTEAFF	TGTGCCAGCAGCTTTTATCCGGGACTCACTGAAGCTTTCTTT
TRBD1	TRBV12-5	NA	TRBJ1-1	CASGSPQTGTVNTEAFF	TGTGCTAGTGGTTCCCCACAGACCGGGACAGTAAACACTGAAGCTTTCTTT
NA	TRBV19	NA	TRBJ2-7	CASSTDGTYEQYF	TGTGCCAGTAGTACGGACGGGACCTACGAGCAGTACTTC
NA	TRBV3-1/TRBV3-2	few	TRBJ1-1	CASSPPDITEAFF	TGTGCCAGCAGCCCCCCGGACATCACTGAAGCTTTCTTT
NA	TRBV6-1	once	TRBJ2-4	CASSDITLGGRNIQYF	TGTGCCAGCAGTGACATAACGTTAGGGGGACGGAACATTCAGTACTTC
NA	TRBV6-5	NA	TRBJ2-3	CASLIKQGLTDTQYF	TGTGCCAGCCTTATAAAACAGGGCCTCACAGATACGCAGTATTTT
TRBD1	TRBV29-1	NA	TRBJ1-1	CSVREQGSMNTEAFF	TGCAGCGTGAGAGAACAGGGGTCTATGAACACTGAAGCTTTCTTT
TRBD2	TRBV3-1/TRBV3-2	NA	TRBJ2-7	CASSQTAWGEGPYEQYF	TGTGCCAGCAGCCAGACCGCTTGGGGGGAGGGCCCCTACGAGCAGTACTTC
TRBD2	TRBV4-2	NA	TRBJ2-1	CASSQEKGLAGEQFF	TGTGCCAGCAGCCAAGAAAAGGGACTAGCGGGTGAGCAGTTCTTC
TRBD1	TRBV2	NA	TRBJ2-3	CASSHGTASTDTQYF	TGTGCCAGCAGCCACGGGACAGCTAGCACAGATACGCAGTATTTT
TRBD2	TRBV19	NA	TRBJ2-3	CASSVSGGKDTQYF	TGTGCCAGTAGCGTGAGCGGGGGGAAGGATACGCAGTATTTT
NA	TRBV9	NA	TRBJ1-1	CASSVDQGTEAFF	TGTGCCAGCAGCGTAGACCAGGGGACTGAAGCTTTCTTT
TRBD1	TRBV4-2	NA	TRBJ1-5	CASSQDRDRNQPQHF	TGTGCCAGCAGCCAAGATAGGGACAGAAATCAGCCCCAGCATTTT
NA	TRBV7-3	NA	TRBJ2-6	CASNCRQALSWANVLTF	TGTGCCAGCAACTGTCGACAGGCCCTGAGTTGGGCCAACGTCCTGACTTTC
NA	TRBV4-1	NA	TRBJ2-3	CAVGSPGKTDTQYF	TGCGCCGTCGGTAGCCCGGGAAAAACAGATACGCAGTATTTT
TRBD1	TRBV6-5	NA	TRBJ1-2	CASSYTPTGDGYTF	TGTGCCAGCAGTTACACCCCGACAGGGGATGGCTACACCTTC
TRBD2	TRBV24-1	NA	TRBJ2-1	CATSDPTTGGGGTYNEQFF	TGTGCCACCAGTGATCCGACTACGGGGGGAGGAGGGACCTACAATGAGCAGTTCTTC
TRBD2	TRBV3-1/TRBV3-2	few	TRBJ2-3	CASSQLGGRPDTQYF	TGTGCCAGCAGCCAATTAGGCGGGAGGCCAGATACGCAGTATTTT
TRBD1	TRBV5-1	NA	TRBJ1-2	CASSSRQGSGGYTF	TGCGCCAGCAGCTCTAGACAGGGGAGTGGTGGCTACACCTTC
TRBD2	TRBV19	NA	TRBJ2-7	CASSTTSGMRTYEQYF	TGTGCCAGTAGTACTACTAGCGGGATGAGAACCTACGAGCAGTACTTC
NA	TRBV19	NA	TRBJ1-2	CASSIGTTNGYTF	TGTGCCAGTAGTATAGGGACAACCAATGGCTACACCTTC
TRBD1	TRBV24-1	NA	TRBJ2-3	CATSVGQGTDTQYF	TGTGCCACCAGCGTGGGACAGGGAACAGATACGCAGTATTTT
TRBD2	TRBV19	NA	TRBJ2-3	CASSLLSSGSRTDTQYF	TGTGCCAGTAGTCTTCTGTCCAGCGGGAGCCGCACAGATACGCAGTATTTT
NA	TRBV7-8	NA	TRBJ1-1	CASSSRSRQHEAFF	TGTGCCAGCAGCTCCCGAAGCAGACAGCATGAAGCTTTCTTT
TRBD2	TRBV19	NA	TRBJ2-7	CASSMGGRANEQYF	TGTGCCAGTAGTATGGGCGGGAGGGCCAACGAGCAGTACTTC
TRBD1	TRBV12-3/TRBV12-4	NA	TRBJ1-2	CATADRANYGYTF	TGTGCCACCGCTGACAGGGCCAACTATGGCTACACCTTC
TRBD2	TRBV7-8	once	TRBJ2-7	CASSSYRTSNYEQYF	TGTGCCAGCAGCTCATACCGGACTAGCAACTACGAGCAGTACTTC
TRBD1	TRBV4-1	NA	TRBJ2-7	CASSQAQGDRYEQYF	TGCGCCAGCAGCCAAGCCCAGGGGGATCGGTACGAGCAGTACTTC
TRBD2	TRBV7-9	NA	TRBJ2-7	CASTTAGEYEQYF	TGTGCCAGCACGACGGCGGGGGAGTACGAGCAGTACTTC
NA	TRBV11-3	NA	TRBJ1-1	CASSSRGGDTEAFF	TGTGCCAGCAGCTCCCGGGGGGGAGACACTGAAGCTTTCTTT
TRBD1	TRBV7-9	NA	TRBJ1-2	CASSFQFDRGLHYGYTF	TGTGCCAGCAGCTTTCAGTTCGACAGGGGGCTCCACTATGGCTACACCTTC
NA	TRBV7-3	NA	TRBJ1-1	CASSVEGNTEAFF	TGTGCCAGCAGCGTGGAGGGGAACACTGAAGCTTTCTTT
NA	TRBV21-1	NA	TRBJ1-5	CAKRQGRGNQPQHF	TGTGCCAAACGACAGGGGCGAGGCAATCAGCCCCAGCATTTT
TRBD1	TRBV6-5	NA	TRBJ2-7	CASMARDRGTYEQYF	TGTGCCAGCATGGCCCGGGACAGGGGTACCTACGAGCAGTACTTC
TRBD1	TRBV29-1	NA	TRBJ2-7	CSVVLDRGHSYEQYF	TGCAGCGTTGTACTTGACAGGGGTCACTCCTACGAGCAGTACTTC
TRBD2	TRBV19	once	TRBJ2-1	CASSISGRVRNEQFF	TGTGCCAGTAGTATTTCAGGGAGGGTTCGCAATGAGCAGTTCTTC
TRBD2	TRBV5-5	NA	TRBJ2-3	CASSRDMTSVSTDTQYF	TGTGCCAGCAGCCGAGACATGACTAGCGTTAGCACAGATACGCAGTATTTT
NA	TRBV15	NA	TRBJ1-2	CATSREATDINFNYGYTF	TGTGCCACCAGCAGAGAGGCGACAGACATAAACTTTAACTATGGCTACACCTTC
TRBD1	TRBV5-6	NA	TRBJ1-1	CASSLWTGPGLFGEAFF	TGTGCCAGCAGCCTATGGACAGGGCCGGGTCTCTTCGGTGAAGCTTTCTTT
NA	TRBV3-1/TRBV3-2	NA	TRBJ1-2	CASSLGGENYGYTF	TGTGCCAGCAGCCTCGGGGGGGAGAACTATGGCTACACCTTC
TRBD1	TRBV5-5	NA	TRBJ2-7	CASSANRGYEQYF	TGTGCCAGCAGCGCCAACAGGGGCTACGAGCAGTACTTC
NA	TRBV6-4	NA	TRBJ1-4	CASSVTENEKLFF	TGTGCCAGCAGTGTGACAGAGAATGAAAAACTGTTTTTT
TRBD1	TRBV10-3	NA	TRBJ1-1	CAISESRDRGAFF	TGTGCCATCAGTGAGTCGAGGGACAGGGGAGCTTTCTTT
TRBD1	TRBV19	NA	TRBJ1-1	CASIDRGRGNTEAFF	TGTGCCAGTATTGACAGGGGGCGAGGTAACACTGAAGCTTTCTTT
NA	TRBV30	NA	TRBJ1-2	CAWSVQGPYGYTF	TGTGCCTGGAGTGTACAGGGTCCTTACGGCTACACCTTC
NA	TRBV9	NA	TRBJ1-6	CASSVGMSGSYNSPLHF	TGTGCCAGCAGCGTAGGCATGTCAGGCTCCTATAATTCACCCCTCCACTTT
TRBD2	TRBV9	NA	TRBJ2-7	CASSVSSGRTYEQYF	TGTGCCAGCAGCGTTAGTAGCGGGAGAACCTACGAGCAGTACTTC
TRBD1	TRBV6-5	NA	TRBJ1-1	CASSYNTGGETEAFF	TGTGCCAGCAGTTATAACACAGGGGGCGAAACTGAAGCTTTCTTT
TRBD1	TRBV11-2	NA	TRBJ1-2	CASSRDRVGIGYGYTF	TGTGCCAGCAGCCGGGACAGGGTGGGGATTGGCTATGGCTACACCTTC
TRBD1	TRBV3-1/TRBV3-2	NA	TRBJ1-5	CASSQMPGTEAGPQHF	TGTGCCAGCAGCCAAATGCCCGGGACAGAAGCGGGGCCCCAGCATTTT
NA	TRBV13	few	TRBJ2-3	CASSLSTLTPTQYF	TGTGCCAGCAGCTTAAGTACCCTAACCCCGACGCAGTATTTT
NA	TRBV3-1/TRBV3-2	NA	TRBJ1-3	CASSHLVETSYSGNTIYF	TGTGCCAGCAGCCATTTAGTAGAGACAAGCTACTCTGGAAACACCATATATTTT
TRBD1	TRBV5-1	NA	TRBJ2-3	CASTPGQITDTQYF	TGCGCCAGCACCCCGGGACAGATCACAGATACGCAGTATTTT